The clone carrying this T cell receptor (beta chain) was found once. The sample belongs to a study of shared clonotypes between healthy human individuals. Deep-level running was used for the assay. Generated by immunoSEQ multiplex PCR, the TCRdb table keeps only in-frame clones and is missing some. Of 2 million or so clones in the sample, over 85% were seen once. The V gene's germline CDR1 is SGHRS and CDR2 YFSETQ. Trimming removed 0 bases at V and 9 bases at J, with 16 bases between. The CDR3 sequence is 15 residues long. The CD4+ fraction was divided into a CD45RA+ naive subset and a CD45RA-negative memory subset.

J is TRBJ2-1 and V is TRBV5-1; maybe TRBD2 (6 bases). The material sequenced was naive CD4+ T cells sorted from blood. The subset denotes: CD45RA+ positively selected. The origin of this receptor is a man aged 18 to 29 in good health. The CDR3 bases are TGCGCCAGCAGCTTGGCAGCGGTATCGCGGGGTGAGCAGTTCTTC. The encoded protein is CASSLAAVSRGEQFF.